This T cell receptor beta chain was retrieved from a study of naive and memory T cell subsets. After CD4 positive bead selection, the CD4-negative fraction gave CD8 T cells. This clonotype occurred a few times. An equimolar mix of two oligonucleotides served as the beta constant-region primer for TRBC1 and TRBC2. Nested alpha and beta constant-region primers with the SP2 primer drove four PCR rounds on ligated cDNA. TCRdb independently ran MiXCR on the UMI-ligation and nested PCR reads; one entry per CDR3 protein. The sample lists 95,000 to 150,000 distinct CDR3 sequences, 35% to 40% occurring once. The sample was central memory CD4+ T cells from blood. The sequence came from a human donor in good health.

CDR3 bases: TGTGCCAGCAGTTCCTACTCTGGGGCCAACGTCCTGACTTTC. Protein: CASSSYSGANVLTF. V is TRBV28 and J is TRBJ2-6; D is unresolved. Trimming shortened V by 4 bases and J by 0 bases, and 4 bases separated the two germline ends. CDR1 and CDR2 (germline): MDHEN, SYDVKM. CDR3 length: 14 amino acids.